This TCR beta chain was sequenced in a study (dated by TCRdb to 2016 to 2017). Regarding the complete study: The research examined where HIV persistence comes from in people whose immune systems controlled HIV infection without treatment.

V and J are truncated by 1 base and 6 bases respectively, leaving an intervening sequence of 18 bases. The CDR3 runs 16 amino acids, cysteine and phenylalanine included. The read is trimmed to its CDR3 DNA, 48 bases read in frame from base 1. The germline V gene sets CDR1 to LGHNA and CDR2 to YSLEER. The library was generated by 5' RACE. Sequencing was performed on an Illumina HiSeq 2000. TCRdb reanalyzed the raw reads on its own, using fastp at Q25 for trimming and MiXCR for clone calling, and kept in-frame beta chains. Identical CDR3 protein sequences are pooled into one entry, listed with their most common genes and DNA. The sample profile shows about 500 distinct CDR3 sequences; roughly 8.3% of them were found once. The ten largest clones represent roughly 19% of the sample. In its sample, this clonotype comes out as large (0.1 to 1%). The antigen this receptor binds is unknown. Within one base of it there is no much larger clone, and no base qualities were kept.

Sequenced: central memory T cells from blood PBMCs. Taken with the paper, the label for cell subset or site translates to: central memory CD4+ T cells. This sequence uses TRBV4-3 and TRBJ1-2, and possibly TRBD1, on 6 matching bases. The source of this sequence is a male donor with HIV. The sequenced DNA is TGCGCCAGCAGCCAAGGTGGCGCTGCAGGGGATCATGGCTACACCTTC. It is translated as CASSQGGAAGDHGYTF.